The 13 T cell receptor beta chains below come from one sample, sequenced in a study of shared clonotypes between healthy human individuals (dated by TCRdb to the early 2020s). The library was generated by the immunoSEQ multiplex PCR assay. As stored in TCRdb, this immuneACCESS dataset retains in-frame rearrangements with V and J assigned. A fraction of the clones does not appear; measured against another copy, unresolved V genes explain less than half of the discrepancy, and the remainder lacks a known reason. In this sample the table shows 950,000 to 1,300,000 clones, approximately 70% of which occur a single time. Jointly, the top ten make up approximately 1.5% of the sample. The source material was memory CD4+ T cells sorted from blood. The sample's cell subset or site label, in plain terms: CD45RA-negative fraction. The receptors originated from a man aged 18 to 35 in good health.

The chain carries TRBV2 and TRBJ1-4, with D perhaps matching TRBD1 (6 bases). The germline V gene has CDR1 SNHLY and CDR2 FYNNEI. V lost 4 bases, J lost 3 bases, and 15 bases lay in between. The CDR3 runs to 16 residues. CDR3 DNA: TGTGCCAGCAGTGCTTCGACAGGAAGGGCTAATGAAAAACTGTTTTTT. It encodes CASSASTGRANEKLFF.

V usage is TRBV23-1 and J usage is TRBJ1-1, with 8 positions matching TRBD1. TRBV23-1 is known as an ORF, though its function is uncertain. Trimming at V came to 0 bases and at J to 5 bases, leaving 17 bases not matched to a gene. This CDR3 comprises 19 residues. CDR3 DNA: TGCGCCAGCAGTCAATCGGAAAAGGGGAGGACAGGGAGGGGGACTGAAGCTTTCTTT. Its protein product is CASSQSEKGRTGRGTEAFF.

In this sample, this clone turned up many times. The chain employs TRBV27 and TRBJ2-2, with D possibly being TRBD1 (6 bases). V shed 2 bases and J shed 1 base, with 8 bases lying between them. The germline V gene has CDR1 MNHEY and CDR2 SMNVEV (reference sequence). The length of the CDR3 is 15 residues. This chain's CDR3 is CASSLTGQNTGELFF. The CDR3 DNA reads as TGTGCCAGCAGTTTAACGGGACAGAACACCGGGGAGCTGTTTTTT.

This clone was recorded only once. This chain uses TRBV4-1 with TRBJ1-2; 8 nucleotides agree with TRBD1. CDR3 length equals 12 residues. Germline V CDR1 and CDR2: MGHRA, YSYEKL. J gave up 8 bases and V 11 bases, and 10 bases lay outside the gene matches. As DNA, the CDR3 is TGCGCCGGATTAGGACAGGGCGACGGCTACACCTTC. This gives the protein CAGLGQGDGYTF.

This clone was seen only once. J is TRBJ2-5 and V is TRBV15; D might be TRBD2 (5 bases). Germline V CDR1 and CDR2: LNHNV, YYDKDF (reference sequence). V gave up 7 bases and J gave up 0 bases, with 9 bases separating them. CDR3 length: 13 residues. DNA of the CDR3: TGTGCCACCACCGAGCGGTACCAAGAGACCCAGTACTTC. It is translated as CATTERYQETQYF.

The chain has TRBV5-6 and TRBJ2-5, with 7 positions matching TRBD1. The DNA matches TRBJ2-7 better at its end, which makes the J call doubtful. Germline V gene sequence: CDR1 SGHDT, CDR2 YYEEEE. The length of the CDR3 is 15 residues. The CDR3 DNA reads as TGTGCCAGCAGCTTGAAGAACAGGGGTCTGTACGAGCAGTACTTC. The encoded protein is CASSLKNRGLYEQYF.

The rearrangement links TRBV12-5 to TRBJ2-3; 15 bases map to TRBD2. Trimming at V came to 4 bases and at J to 2 bases, leaving 7 bases not matched to a gene. The length of the CDR3 is 18 residues. Per germline, CDR1 LGHNT and CDR2 FRNRAP. CDR3 sequence: CASGWGTSGRSSTDTQYF. The CDR3 nucleotides read TGTGCTAGTGGTTGGGGGACTAGCGGGAGGTCCTCCACAGATACGCAGTATTTT.

Points on this clone: In the same sample, other DNA sequences code for this CDR3. The chain recombines TRBV7-9 with TRBJ1-6; 9 positions agree with TRBD1. Germline trimming cut 5 bases from V and 10 bases from J; bases unmatched to any gene: 6. In germline, CDR1 is SEHNR, CDR2 FQNEAQ (reference sequence). The CDR3 loop spans 14 amino acids. This chain's CDR3 is CASSRDRVGSPLHF. In DNA form, the CDR3 reads TGTGCCAGCAGCCGGGACAGGGTTGGATCACCCCTCCACTTT. Looking up the rest from reference TRBV7-9 and TRBJ1-6 gives the full variable domain: DTGVSQNPRHKITKRGQNVTFRCDPISEHNRLYWYRQTLGQGPEFLTYFQNEAQLEKSRLLSDRFSAERPKGSFSTLEIQRTEQGDSAMYLCASSRDRVGSPLHFGNGTRLTVT.

This clone was observed many times. The chain combines TRBV10-3 with TRBJ2-5; no definite D call. V shed 0 bases and J shed 1 base, with 6 bases lying between them. CDR1 is ENHRY, CDR2 SYGVKD, per germline. The CDR3 consists of 14 residues. DNA of the CDR3: TGTGCCATCAGTGAGTCGGGCAGCCAAGAGACCCAGTACTTC. This translates into CAISESGSQETQYF.

The J gene is TRBJ2-2, the V gene TRBV28; 9 nucleotides align to TRBD1. This CDR3 contains 15 residues. The V gene end was trimmed by 7 bases and the J gene end by 6 bases; junction bases not matched to a gene: 9. Looked up from germline, CDR1 is MDHEN and CDR2 is SYDVKM. The CDR3 protein is CASTSQGAIAGELFF. The CDR3 nucleotides read TGTGCCAGCACCTCACAGGGGGCCATCGCCGGGGAGCTGTTTTTT.

The chain uses TRBV18 and TRBJ2-7; no reliable D call. Trimming left V 3 bases short and J 3 bases short, with 12 bases between. The CDR3 is made up of 14 amino acids. CDR1 KGHSH and CDR2 LQKENI come from the germline V gene. The CDR3 DNA follows: TGTGCCAGCTCACCCGGTTTCCCCAGCTACGAGCAGTACTTC. This translates into CASSPGFPSYEQYF.

The chain has TRBV6-1 and TRBJ1-6; maybe TRBD1 (6 bases). The germline gives CDR1 MNHNS, CDR2 SASEGT. This CDR3 has 14 residues. Trimming left V 5 bases short and J 11 bases short, with 16 bases between. The CDR3 is CASSPTGPRPPLHF. The CDR3 nucleotides are TGTGCCAGCAGTCCTACAGGGCCCAGGCCACCCCTCCACTTT.

The chain is built from TRBV6-6 and TRBJ2-1; D perhaps matches TRBD2 (6 bases). The germline gives CDR1 MNHNY, CDR2 SVGAGI (reference sequence). V lost 6 bases to trimming and J lost 5 bases, with 17 bases between them. The CDR3 consists of 15 residues. In DNA, the CDR3 is TGTGCCAGCAGCCGAAACGGGGGACTCAACAATGAGCAGTTCTTC. This translates into CASSRNGGLNNEQFF.